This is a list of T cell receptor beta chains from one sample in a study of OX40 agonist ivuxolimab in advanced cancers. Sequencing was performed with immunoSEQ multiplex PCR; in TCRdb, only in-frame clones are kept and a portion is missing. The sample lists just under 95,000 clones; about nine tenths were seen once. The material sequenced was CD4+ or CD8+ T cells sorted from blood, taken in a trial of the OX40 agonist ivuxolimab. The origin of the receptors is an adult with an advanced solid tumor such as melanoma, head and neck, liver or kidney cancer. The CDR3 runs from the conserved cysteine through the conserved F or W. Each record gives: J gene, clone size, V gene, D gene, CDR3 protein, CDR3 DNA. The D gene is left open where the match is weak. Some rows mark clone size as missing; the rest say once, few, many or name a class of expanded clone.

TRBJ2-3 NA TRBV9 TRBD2 CASSATSGGLFTDTQYF TGTGCCAGCAGCGCGACTAGCGGGGGGCTCTTCACAGATACGCAGTATTTT
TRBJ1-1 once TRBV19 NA CASTAAYWRNREDTEAFF TGTGCCAGTACCGCGGCATATTGGAGGAACAGGGAGGACACTGAAGCTTTCTTT
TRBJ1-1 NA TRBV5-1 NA CASSSQGVRTEAFF TGCGCCAGCAGCTCACAAGGGGTAAGGACTGAAGCTTTCTTT
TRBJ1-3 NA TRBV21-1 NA CASKKNRASYSGNTIYF TGTGCCAGCAAGAAAAACAGGGCTTCATACTCTGGAAACACCATATATTTT
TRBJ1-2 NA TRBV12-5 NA CASGQGWGYTF TGTGCTAGTGGCCAGGGTTGGGGCTACACCTTC
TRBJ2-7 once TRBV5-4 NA CASSSGGYGRSVWEYF TGTGCCAGCAGCTCCGGGGGATACGGCAGGTCGGTATGGGAGTACTTC
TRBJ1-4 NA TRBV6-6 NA CASSYPGQSEKLFF TGTGCCAGCAGTTACCCTGGGCAGTCTGAAAAACTGTTTTTT
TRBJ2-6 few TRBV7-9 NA CASSLSRGSGANVLTF TGTGCCAGCAGCTTAAGCCGGGGCTCTGGGGCCAACGTCCTGACTTTC
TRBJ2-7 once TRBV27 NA CASRGTPSYEQYF TGTGCCAGCAGAGGTACCCCCTCCTACGAGCAGTACTTC
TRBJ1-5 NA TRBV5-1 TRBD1 CASSPGQGNQPQHF TGCGCCAGCAGCCCCGGACAGGGCAATCAGCCCCAGCATTTT
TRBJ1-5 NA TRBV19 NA CASSIWEGGPYQPQHF TGTGCCAGTAGTATCTGGGAGGGAGGTCCTTATCAGCCCCAGCATTTT
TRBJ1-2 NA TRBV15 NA CATSGHRFNYGYTF TGTGCCACCAGCGGACACAGGTTTAACTATGGCTACACCTTC
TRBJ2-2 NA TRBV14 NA CASSQGSRGNPGELFF TGTGCCAGCAGCCAAGGAAGTAGAGGGAACCCCGGGGAGCTGTTTTTT
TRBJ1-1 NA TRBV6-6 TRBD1 CASSYDRQGRLPEAFF TGTGCCAGCAGTTACGACCGACAGGGTCGCTTACCTGAAGCTTTCTTT
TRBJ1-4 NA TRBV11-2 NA CASSSTATNEKLFF TGTGCCAGCAGCTCGACAGCAACTAATGAAAAACTGTTTTTT